This T cell receptor beta chain is from a study of cytomegalovirus exposure and HLA in healthy donors. The study, taken as a whole, reports: The study labeled around 160 TCR beta chains cytomegalovirus-associated. According to reports, the classifier identified cytomegalovirus status with high specificity and sensitivity. Most TCR sequences showed up rarely, but some public TCRs showed up in many donors.

Clones were sequenced by immunoSEQ multiplex PCR, and TCRdb holds only the in-frame ones, with some missing. The sample lists almost 70,000 clones, 96% occurring once. About this clone: The antigen is unknown.

V dropped 3 bases and J dropped 8 bases, with 10 bases sitting between them. Per germline, CDR1 LNHDA and CDR2 SQIVND (reference sequence). CDR3 size: 12 residues. Sequenced: PBMCs. J is TRBJ1-2 and V is TRBV19; D gene ambiguous. This clonotype was sampled from a woman under 30 in good health and CMV-seropositive. CDR3 sequence reads: CASSMLGDGYTF. The CDR3 bases are TGTGCCAGTAGTATGTTAGGAGACGGCTACACCTTC.